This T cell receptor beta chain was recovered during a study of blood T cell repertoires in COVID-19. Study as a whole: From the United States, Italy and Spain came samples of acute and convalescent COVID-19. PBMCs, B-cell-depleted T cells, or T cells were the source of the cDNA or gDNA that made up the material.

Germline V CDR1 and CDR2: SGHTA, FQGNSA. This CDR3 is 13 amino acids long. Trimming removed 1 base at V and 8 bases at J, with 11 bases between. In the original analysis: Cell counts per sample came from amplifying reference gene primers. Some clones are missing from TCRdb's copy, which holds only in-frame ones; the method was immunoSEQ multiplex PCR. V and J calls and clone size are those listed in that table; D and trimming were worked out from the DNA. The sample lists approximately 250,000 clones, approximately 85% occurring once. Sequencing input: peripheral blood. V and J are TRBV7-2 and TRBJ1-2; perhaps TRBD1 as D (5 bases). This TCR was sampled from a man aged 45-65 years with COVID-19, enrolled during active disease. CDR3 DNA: TGTGCCAGCAGCTTAGGGCAGGGATACGGCTACACCTTC. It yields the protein CASSLGQGYGYTF.